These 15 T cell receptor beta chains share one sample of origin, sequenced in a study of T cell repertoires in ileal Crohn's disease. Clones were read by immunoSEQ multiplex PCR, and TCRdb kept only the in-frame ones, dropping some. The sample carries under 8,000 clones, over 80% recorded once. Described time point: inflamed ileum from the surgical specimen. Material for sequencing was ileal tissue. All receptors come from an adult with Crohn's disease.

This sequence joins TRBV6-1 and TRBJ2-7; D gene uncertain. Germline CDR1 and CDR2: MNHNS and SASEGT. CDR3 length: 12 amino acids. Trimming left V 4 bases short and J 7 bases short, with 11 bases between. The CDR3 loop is CASSATRSEQYF. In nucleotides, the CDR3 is TGTGCCAGCAGTGCGACTCGATCGGAGCAGTACTTC.

The CDR3 DNA reads TGTGCCAGCAGAGGGTCCAGTCAGCCCCAGCATTTT. Its translation: CASRGSSQPQHF. The J gene is TRBJ1-5, the V gene TRBV2; D call uncertain. Germline loops: CDR1 SNHLY, CDR2 FYNNEI. V lost 6 bases to trimming and J lost 6 bases, with 9 bases between them. The CDR3 consists of 12 residues.

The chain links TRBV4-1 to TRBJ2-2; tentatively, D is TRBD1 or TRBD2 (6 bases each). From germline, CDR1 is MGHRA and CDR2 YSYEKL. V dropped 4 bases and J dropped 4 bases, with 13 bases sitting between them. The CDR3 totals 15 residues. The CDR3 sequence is CASSRTGAGTGELFF. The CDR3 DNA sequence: TGCGCCAGCAGCCGTACGGGGGCGGGCACCGGGGAGCTGTTTTTT.

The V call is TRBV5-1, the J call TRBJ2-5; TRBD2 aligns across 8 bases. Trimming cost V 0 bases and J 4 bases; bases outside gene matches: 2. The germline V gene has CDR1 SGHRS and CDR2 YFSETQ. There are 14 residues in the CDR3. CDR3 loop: CASSLGTSPETQYF. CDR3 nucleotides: TGCGCCAGCAGCTTGGGGACTAGCCCAGAGACCCAGTACTTC.

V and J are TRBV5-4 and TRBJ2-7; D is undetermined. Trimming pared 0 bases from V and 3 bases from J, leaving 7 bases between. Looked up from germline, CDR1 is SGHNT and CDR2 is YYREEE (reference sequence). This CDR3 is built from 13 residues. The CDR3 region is CASSLGAIYEQYF. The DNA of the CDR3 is TGTGCCAGCAGCTTGGGGGCGATCTACGAGCAGTACTTC.

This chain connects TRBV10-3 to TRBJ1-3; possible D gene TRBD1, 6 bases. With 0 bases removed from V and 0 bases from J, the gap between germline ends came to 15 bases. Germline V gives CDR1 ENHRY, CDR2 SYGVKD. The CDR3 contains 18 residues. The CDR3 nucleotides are TGTGCCATCAGTGAGTCGAGGGACACACCCTTCTCTGGAAACACCATATATTTT. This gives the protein CAISESRDTPFSGNTIYF.

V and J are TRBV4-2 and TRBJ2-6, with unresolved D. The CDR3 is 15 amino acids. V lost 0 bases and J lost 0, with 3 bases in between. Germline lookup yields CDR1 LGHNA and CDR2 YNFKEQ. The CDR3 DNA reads TGTGCCAGCAGCCAAGACAACTCTGGGGCCAACGTCCTGACTTTC. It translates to CASSQDNSGANVLTF.

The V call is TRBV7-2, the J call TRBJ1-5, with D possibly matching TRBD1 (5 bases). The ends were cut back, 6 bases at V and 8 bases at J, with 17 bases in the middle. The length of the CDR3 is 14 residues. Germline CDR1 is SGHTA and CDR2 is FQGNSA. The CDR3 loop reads CASSGRMGREPQHF. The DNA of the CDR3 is TGTGCCAGCAGTGGGAGAATGGGGCGAGAGCCCCAGCATTTT.

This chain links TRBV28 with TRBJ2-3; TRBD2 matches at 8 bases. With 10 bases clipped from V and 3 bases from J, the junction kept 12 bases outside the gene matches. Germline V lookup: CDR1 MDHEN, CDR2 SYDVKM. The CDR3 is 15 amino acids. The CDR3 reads CAIRGGSGGTDTQYF. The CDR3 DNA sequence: TGTGCCATCCGGGGAGGAAGCGGGGGTACAGATACGCAGTATTTT. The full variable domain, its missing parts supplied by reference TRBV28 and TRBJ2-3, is DVKVTQSSRYLVKRTGEKVFLECVQDMDHENMFWYRQDPGLGLRLIYFSYDVKMKEKGDIPEGYSVSREKKERFSLILESASTNQTSMYLCAIRGGSGGTDTQYFGPGTRLTVL.

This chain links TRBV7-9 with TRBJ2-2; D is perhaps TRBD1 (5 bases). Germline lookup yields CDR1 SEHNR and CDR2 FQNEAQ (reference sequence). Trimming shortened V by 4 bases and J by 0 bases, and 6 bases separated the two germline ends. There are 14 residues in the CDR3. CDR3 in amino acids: CASSSTANTGELFF. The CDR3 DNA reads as TGTGCCAGCAGCTCGACAGCGAACACCGGGGAGCTGTTTTTT.

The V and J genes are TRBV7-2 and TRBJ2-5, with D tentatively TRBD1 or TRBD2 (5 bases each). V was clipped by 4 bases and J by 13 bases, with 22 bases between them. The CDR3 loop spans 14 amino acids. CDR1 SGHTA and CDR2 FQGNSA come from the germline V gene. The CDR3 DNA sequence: TGTGCCAGCAGCTCAACCCGGGACCCTCCGTTGGCGTACTTC. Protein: CASSSTRDPPLAYF.

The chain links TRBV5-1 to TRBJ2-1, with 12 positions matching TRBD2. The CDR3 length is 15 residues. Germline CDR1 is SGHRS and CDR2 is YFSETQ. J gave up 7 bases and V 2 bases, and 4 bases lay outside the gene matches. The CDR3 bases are TGCGCCAGCAGCTTCCTAGCGGGGGGGACTAATGAGCAGTTCTTC. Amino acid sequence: CASSFLAGGTNEQFF.

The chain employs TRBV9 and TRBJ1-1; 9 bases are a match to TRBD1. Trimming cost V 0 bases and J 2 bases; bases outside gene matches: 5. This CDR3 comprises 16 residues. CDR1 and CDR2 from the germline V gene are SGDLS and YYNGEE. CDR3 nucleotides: TGTGCCAGCAGCGTAGGCTGGACAGGGGTTAACACTGAAGCTTTCTTT. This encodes CASSVGWTGVNTEAFF.

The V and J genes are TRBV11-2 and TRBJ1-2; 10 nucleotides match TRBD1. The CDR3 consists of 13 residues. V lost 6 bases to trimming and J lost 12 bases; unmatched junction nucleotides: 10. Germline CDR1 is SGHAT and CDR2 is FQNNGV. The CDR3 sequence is CASRGTGAQADTF. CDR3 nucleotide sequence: TGTGCCAGCAGAGGGACAGGGGCACAGGCGGACACCTTC. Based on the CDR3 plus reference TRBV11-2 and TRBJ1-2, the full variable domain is EAGVAQSPRYKIIEKRQSVAFWCNPISGHATLYWYQQILGQGPKLLIQFQNNGVVDDSQLPKDRFSAERLKGVDSTLKIQPAKLEDSAVYLCASRGTGAQADTFGSGTRLTVV.

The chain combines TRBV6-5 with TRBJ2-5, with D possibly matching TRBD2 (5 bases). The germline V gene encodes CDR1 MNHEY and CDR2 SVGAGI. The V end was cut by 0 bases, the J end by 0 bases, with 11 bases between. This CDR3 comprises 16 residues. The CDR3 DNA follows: TGTGCCAGCAGTTACTCTTACAGCGGATACCAAGAGACCCAGTACTTC. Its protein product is CASSYSYSGYQETQYF.